The sequence of this T cell receptor beta chain was determined in a study of early T cells in non-severe SARS-CoV-2 infection (dated by TCRdb to the early 2020s). Concerning the study at large: TCR sequencing used bulk RNA from unsorted whole blood, so alpha and beta chains could not be paired. General findings and caveats noted by the study authors: Matching against VDJdb was skewed toward anti-spike CD8 responses, likely underestimated virus-specific expansions, and missed private and CD4 specificities.

The study was a case-control design nested within a healthcare worker cohort in London, UK, with weekly nasopharyngeal swab PCR tests and blood sampling. Healthcare workers were recruited during the week of the UK lockdown, between 23 and 31 March 2020, and followed weekly for up to 16 weeks. The sample holds many counts of this clonotype. Its cognate antigen has yet to be identified. Base quality data are lacking; no much larger clone is found one base away. Receptor amplification or capture employed 5' RACE. Reads for this sample came from a NextSeq 500. Unique molecular identifiers were attached to individual cDNA molecules in the TCR library protocol so that sequencing error and PCR bias could be corrected. TCR alpha and beta chains were both sequenced, and the abundances of alpha and beta sequences in each sample were closely correlated with each other. The authors' pipeline ran thus. Decombinator V4 was used to annotate the V gene, J gene and CDR3 of the TCR sequences. Expanded TCRs were defined as changing significantly between any two time points under a Poisson model with p below 0.0001. TCR abundances were normalised to the total number of TCRs sequenced per sample and expressed as counts per million. VDJdb, accessed 1 November 2021, was searched for CMV, EBV and SARS-CoV-2 annotated TCRs, excluding TCRs annotated for multiple antigens. Through fastp at Q25 and MiXCR, TCRdb rebuilt clones from the public reads, retaining in-frame beta chains. Rows merge per CDR3 protein into single entries with the most common DNA and genes. The authors' filters were not applied to this entry. The sample data list tens of thousands of distinct CDR3 sequences, and under 6.5% of these were observed just once. The ten largest account for approximately 5.2% of the sample.

The material sequenced was whole blood. The TCR sequence derives from an adult who was a healthcare worker with PCR-confirmed SARS-CoV-2 infection or an uninfected control (not recorded which).

DNA sequence: TGTGCCAGCAGGAGGACGGGCACAGATACGCAGTATTTT. Protein translation: CASRRTGTDTQYF. Here the chain combines TRBV27 and TRBJ2-3; the D gene is unclear. V loses 6 bases of germline sequence and J loses 1 base, and the interval between the two ends is 8 bases. From its cysteine to its phenylalanine, the CDR3 spans 13 amino acids. Just the 39-base CDR3 DNA is kept, in frame starting at base 1. CDR1 MNHEY and CDR2 SMNVEV are derived from the germline V gene (reference sequence).